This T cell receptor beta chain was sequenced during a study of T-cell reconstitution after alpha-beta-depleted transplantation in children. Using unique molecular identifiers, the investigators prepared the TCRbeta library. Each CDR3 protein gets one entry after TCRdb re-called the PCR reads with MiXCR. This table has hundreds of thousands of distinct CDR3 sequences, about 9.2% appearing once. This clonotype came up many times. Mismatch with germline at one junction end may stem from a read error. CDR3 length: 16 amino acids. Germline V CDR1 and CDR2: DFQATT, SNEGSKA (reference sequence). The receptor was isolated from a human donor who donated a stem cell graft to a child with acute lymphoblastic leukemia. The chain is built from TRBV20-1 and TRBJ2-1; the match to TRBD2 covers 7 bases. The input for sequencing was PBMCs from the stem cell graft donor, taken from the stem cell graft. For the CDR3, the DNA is TGCAGTGCTCCACCTCTTTCCGGGGGGTCGTCCAGATATGTTCTCTTC. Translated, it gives CSAPPLSGGSSRYVLF.